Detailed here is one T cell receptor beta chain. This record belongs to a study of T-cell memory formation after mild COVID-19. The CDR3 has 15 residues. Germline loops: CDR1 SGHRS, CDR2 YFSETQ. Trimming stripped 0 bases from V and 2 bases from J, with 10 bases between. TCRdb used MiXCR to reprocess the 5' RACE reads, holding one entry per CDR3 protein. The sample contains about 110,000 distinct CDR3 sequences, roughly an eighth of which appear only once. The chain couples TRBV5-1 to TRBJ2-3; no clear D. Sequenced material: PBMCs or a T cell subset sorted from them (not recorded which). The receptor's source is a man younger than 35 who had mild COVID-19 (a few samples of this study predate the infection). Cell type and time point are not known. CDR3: CASSLDTPDTDTQYF. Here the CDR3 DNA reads TGCGCCAGCAGCTTGGATACACCGGACACAGATACGCAGTATTTT.